Below are 27 T cell receptor beta chains sequenced from a single sample in a study of cytomegalovirus exposure and HLA in healthy donors. A multiplex PCR was run with 60 Vbeta primers and 13 Jbeta primers. Measured with immunoSEQ multiplex PCR; TCRdb has only the in-frame clones, and not every one. The data contain about 61,000 clones, about 89% of them singletons. Sequenced sample: PBMCs. These receptors came from a man younger than 45 in good health and CMV-seropositive.

The chain recombines TRBV19 with TRBJ1-4, with TRBD1 identical over 8 bases. CDR3 length: 16 residues. Losses at the gene ends were 6 bases for V and 2 bases for J; bases not matched to a gene: 8. Germline V gene data show CDR1 as LNHDA and CDR2 as SQIVND (reference sequence). The CDR3 reads CASRPDRGGTNEKLFF. In DNA, the CDR3 is TGTGCCAGTAGACCCGACAGGGGAGGGACTAATGAAAAACTGTTTTTT. Combining the CDR3 with reference TRBV19 and TRBJ1-4 gives the whole variable domain DGGITQSPKYLFRKEGQNVTLSCEQNLNHDAMYWYRQDPGQGLRLIYYSQIVNDFQKGDIAEGYSVSREKKESFPLTVTSAQKNPTAFYLCASRPDRGGTNEKLFFGSGTQLSVL.

The chain uses TRBV4-2 and TRBJ2-3; TRBD2 aligns across 8 bases. Germline CDR1 reads LGHNA; CDR2 reads YNFKEQ. The V gene end was trimmed by 0 bases and the J gene end by 5 bases; junction bases not matched to a gene: 7. The CDR3 length is 16 residues. CDR3 in amino acids: CASSQDPAGVVDTQYF. The CDR3 bases are TGTGCCAGCAGCCAAGACCCAGCGGGAGTGGTAGATACGCAGTATTTT.

The J gene is TRBJ2-7, the V gene TRBV6-6; 7 nucleotides align to TRBD1. V shed 4 bases, J shed 7 bases, and the junction held 1 base outside the gene matches. The CDR3 extends over 11 amino acids. Germline CDR1 and CDR2: MNHNY and SVGAGI (reference sequence). Here the CDR3 DNA reads TGTGCCAGCAGTTTGGACAGGGAGCAGTACTTC. Translation: CASSLDREQYF.

The chain carries TRBV19 and TRBJ2-2; tentative D call: TRBD1 (6 bases). Trimming took 2 bases from V and 6 from J, leaving 10 bases between them. Germline V gene data show CDR1 as LNHDA and CDR2 as SQIVND (reference sequence). The CDR3 is made up of 14 amino acids. The CDR3 reads CASSITGLAGELFF. DNA for the CDR3: TGTGCCAGTAGTATAACAGGGCTGGCCGGGGAGCTGTTTTTT. The complete variable domain, with remaining parts taken from reference TRBV19 and TRBJ2-2, reads DGGITQSPKYLFRKEGQNVTLSCEQNLNHDAMYWYRQDPGQGLRLIYYSQIVNDFQKGDIAEGYSVSREKKESFPLTVTSAQKNPTAFYLCASSITGLAGELFFGEGSRLTVL.

The chain has TRBV30 and TRBJ2-7; 9 positions agree with TRBD2. After removal of 3 bases from V and 1 base from J, the junction contained 4 bases not matched to a gene. This CDR3 spans 14 amino acids. Germline assignment: CDR1 GTSNPN and CDR2 SVGIG (reference sequence). DNA of the CDR3: TGTGCCTGGAGCAGACTAGCGGATTCCTACGAGCAGTACTTC. Its protein is CAWSRLADSYEQYF.

The V and J genes are TRBV10-1 and TRBJ2-3; D may be TRBD2 (6 bases). The CDR3 consists of 17 residues. CDR1 is WNHNN, CDR2 SYGVQD, per germline (reference sequence). With 0 bases removed from V and 2 bases from J, the gap between germline ends came to 15 bases. The CDR3 bases are TGCGCCAGCAGTGAGTCGGGATGGGGCGGGAACACAGATACGCAGTATTTT. Amino acid sequence: CASSESGWGGNTDTQYF.

V is TRBV9 and J is TRBJ2-3, with no clear D. Trimming stripped 4 bases from V and 6 bases from J, with 12 bases between. Germline CDR1 reads SGDLS; CDR2 reads YYNGEE. This CDR3 has 13 residues. The CDR3 DNA follows: TGTGCCAGCAGCTCCTCCCCTATCGATACGCAGTATTTT. It translates to CASSSSPIDTQYF.

The chain combines TRBV10-3 with TRBJ2-1, with a tentative D call TRBD1 (5 bases). Germline assignment: CDR1 ENHRY and CDR2 SYGVKD. The V end lost 8 bases, the J end lost 7 bases, and 21 bases lay between the germline ends. The CDR3 contains 15 residues. The CDR3 spells CAIWDGQGRANEQFF. The CDR3, as DNA: TGTGCCATCTGGGATGGGCAGGGCAGGGCGAATGAGCAGTTCTTC.

The chain uses TRBV11-2 and TRBJ2-1; TRBD2 agrees at 7 bases. This CDR3 is 16 amino acids long. Germline CDR1 is SGHAT and CDR2 is FQNNGV. V was clipped by 3 bases and J by 4 bases; unmatched bases: 9. The CDR3 bases are TGTGCCAGCAGCTTGGAGAGCGGGGCCCCTTACAATGAGCAGTTCTTC. Its translation is CASSLESGAPYNEQFF.

V usage is TRBV27 and J usage is TRBJ2-7, with TRBD2 matching 7 bases. The length of the CDR3 is 14 residues. After removal of 10 bases from V and 2 bases from J, the junction contained 11 bases not matched to a gene. Germline V gene data show CDR1 as MNHEY and CDR2 as SMNVEV (reference sequence). CDR3 bases: TGTGCCAACGCGCGGGGGAGAGGCGCCTACGAGCAGTACTTC. It translates to CANARGRGAYEQYF.

This chain links TRBV6-4 with TRBJ2-1, with unresolved D. CDR3 length: 16 amino acids. CDR1 MRHNA and CDR2 SNTAGT come from the germline V gene. V was shortened by 9 bases and J by 0 bases, with 18 bases between the two germline ends. In DNA, the CDR3 is TGTGCCAGAGTCCATCTAGGCGGTACCTCCTACAATGAGCAGTTCTTC. Translation gives CARVHLGGTSYNEQFF.

This rearrangement joins TRBV7-2 to TRBJ2-3; TRBD1 aligns across 8 bases. This CDR3 spans 12 amino acids. V shed 2 bases, J shed 12 bases, and the junction held 4 bases outside the gene matches. Germline CDR1 and CDR2: SGHTA and FQGNSA. The CDR3, as DNA: TGTGCCAGCAGCTTAAATCAGGGGGCCCAGTATTTT. Protein sequence: CASSLNQGAQYF.

The chain links TRBV7-6 to TRBJ2-1, with 9 bases identical to TRBD1. V shed 5 bases and J 5 bases; nucleotides not matched to a gene: 7. The CDR3 spans 15 residues. The germline CDR1 and CDR2 sequences are SGHVS and FNYEAQ. The DNA for the CDR3 is TGTGCCAGCAGCCATGGACAGGGGCTTAACAATGAGCAGTTCTTC. It specifies CASSHGQGLNNEQFF. The full variable domain, in which reference TRBV7-6 and TRBJ2-1 provide the parts outside the CDR3, is GAGVSQSPRYKVTKRGQDVALRCDPISGHVSLYWYRQALGQGPEFLTYFNYEAQQDKSGLPNDRFSAERPEGSISTLTIQRTEQRDSAMYRCASSHGQGLNNEQFFGPGTRLTVL.

The V gene is TRBV5-1, the J gene TRBJ2-1, with D tentatively TRBD1 (6 bases). V was pared by 5 bases and J by 9 bases, with 18 bases between. The CDR3 runs to 14 residues. Germline V gene data show CDR1 as SGHRS and CDR2 as YFSETQ. This chain's CDR3 is CASRPITGGSEQFF. The CDR3 bases are TGCGCCAGCAGACCGATAACTGGGGGCAGTGAGCAGTTCTTC. Variable domain in full (rest from reference TRBV5-1 and TRBJ2-1): KAGVTQTPRYLIKTRGQQVTLSCSPISGHRSVSWYQQTPGQGLQFLFEYFSETQRNKGNFPGRFSGRQFSNSRSEMNVSTLELGDSALYLCASRPITGGSEQFFGPGTRLTVL.

The genes are TRBV11-2 and TRBJ2-5, with 8 positions matching TRBD1. The J call is in doubt because the DNA end fits TRBJ2-7 better. The germline gives CDR1 SGHAT, CDR2 FQNNGV. This CDR3 has 14 amino acids. This CDR3 reads CASRSPTGDYEQYF. The CDR3 DNA follows: TGTGCCAGCAGATCTCCGACAGGGGACTACGAGCAGTACTTC.

The chain employs TRBV6-6 and TRBJ2-1; 9 nucleotides line up with TRBD1. In germline, CDR1 is MNHNY, CDR2 SVGAGI (reference sequence). The CDR3 length is 16 residues. Unmatched junction bases numbered 5, after V lost 0 bases and J lost 5 bases. The CDR3, as DNA: TGTGCCAGCAGTTACTCGAGAGGACAGGGGAACAATGAGCAGTTCTTC. Translated, it gives CASSYSRGQGNNEQFF.

CDR3 protein: CASSSWDRGDTGELFF. The DNA for the CDR3 is TGTGCCAGCAGCTCTTGGGACAGGGGCGACACCGGGGAGCTGTTTTTT. The chain carries TRBV5-5 and TRBJ2-2; 10 positions match TRBD1. Trimming removed 3 bases from V and 3 bases from J; junction bases left unmatched: 5. The CDR3 runs to 16 residues. Germline V gene sequence: CDR1 SGHKS, CDR2 YYEKEE (reference sequence).

This clone was counted only a few times. This chain uses TRBV6-6 with TRBJ2-7, with 9 bases identical to TRBD2. Germline values: CDR1 MNHNY, CDR2 SVGAGI (reference sequence). This CDR3 contains 15 residues. V lost 4 bases to trimming and J lost 3 bases; unmatched junction nucleotides: 7. The CDR3 protein is CASSFSGSKSYEQYF. The CDR3 DNA reads TGTGCCAGCAGTTTTAGCGGGAGTAAAAGCTACGAGCAGTACTTC.

The J gene is TRBJ2-7, the V gene TRBV29-1; a weak D match, TRBD1 (6 bases). Trimming removed 6 bases at V and 2 bases at J, with 11 bases between. The CDR3 extends over 12 amino acids. CDR1 SQVTM and CDR2 ANQGSEA come from the germline V gene. As DNA, the CDR3 is TGCAGCGTGGAACAGGGCCCCTACGAGCAGTACTTC. Its translation is CSVEQGPYEQYF.

The CDR3 loop reads CAWINPGLESRGYEQYF. CDR3 in DNA: TGTGCCTGGATAAACCCGGGACTAGAGTCGAGGGGCTACGAGCAGTACTTC. V and J are TRBV30 and TRBJ2-7; 8 positions match TRBD2. The CDR3 is made up of 17 amino acids. With V trimmed by 4 bases and J by 3 bases, 17 bases remained unmatched. Germline V gives CDR1 GTSNPN, CDR2 SVGIG (reference sequence).

The gene calls are TRBV7-9 and TRBJ2-5; 7 nucleotides align to TRBD2. Per germline, CDR1 SEHNR and CDR2 FQNEAQ (reference sequence). This CDR3 is built from 19 residues. V dropped 1 base and J dropped 4; count of bases not matched to a gene: 18. The CDR3 region is CASSLGEGSSGELRETQYF. CDR3 coding DNA: TGTGCCAGCAGCTTAGGGGAGGGAAGTAGCGGAGAGTTGAGAGAGACCCAGTACTTC.

This chain joins TRBV6-1 and TRBJ1-1; D perhaps matches TRBD1 (6 bases). Germline-derived CDR1 and CDR2 are MNHNS and SASEGT. V was cut by 5 bases and J by 0 bases, with 13 bases left in between. There are 15 residues in the CDR3. The CDR3 loop reads CASSTQTGLNTEAFF. In DNA, the CDR3 is TGTGCCAGCAGTACCCAAACAGGGTTGAACACTGAAGCTTTCTTT.

About this clone: Other DNA variants within this sample encode the same CDR3. This chain uses TRBV28 with TRBJ2-7; 9 bases line up with TRBD1. V was clipped by 4 bases and J by 1 base; unmatched bases: 5. The CDR3 is 15 amino acids. The germline CDR1 and CDR2 sequences are MDHEN and SYDVKM. The CDR3 reads CASSSSGTGSYEQYF. The CDR3 DNA follows: TGTGCCAGCAGTTCTTCCGGGACAGGGTCCTACGAGCAGTACTTC.

V is TRBV29-1 and J is TRBJ2-2; TRBD1 agrees at 7 bases. V was clipped by 6 bases and J by 6 bases; unmatched bases: 13. The CDR3 has 15 residues. CDR1 SQVTM and CDR2 ANQGSEA come from the germline V gene. Here the CDR3 reads CSVLGARQGAGELFF. The CDR3 nucleotides are TGCAGCGTCCTCGGAGCTCGACAGGGAGCCGGGGAGCTGTTTTTT.

This chain uses TRBV9 with TRBJ2-1; D possibly corresponds to TRBD2 (7 bases). Between the trimmed V and J ends, which lost 4 bases and 5 bases, there was a span of 19 bases. The CDR3 spans 16 residues. Germline lookup yields CDR1 SGDLS and CDR2 YYNGEE. The DNA for the CDR3 is TGTGCCAGCAGCTCCCAGGGAGGGGGATCTGACAATGAGCAGTTCTTC. Protein: CASSSQGGGSDNEQFF. Using reference TRBV9 and TRBJ2-1 for the parts outside the CDR3, the full variable domain is DSGVTQTPKHLITATGQRVTLRCSPRSGDLSVYWYQQSLDQGLQFLIQYYNGEERAKGNILERFSAQQFPDLHSELNLSSLELGDSALYFCASSSQGGGSDNEQFFGPGTRLTVL.

The rearrangement links TRBV5-6 to TRBJ1-2; TRBD1 aligns across 7 bases. The CDR3 extends over 15 amino acids. V dropped 4 bases and J dropped 4; count of bases not matched to a gene: 10. The germline gives CDR1 SGHDT, CDR2 YYEEEE. The DNA of the CDR3 is TGTGCCAGCAGCCGACAGGGCCCGGGGGCCTATGGCTACACCTTC. It yields the protein CASSRQGPGAYGYTF.

This clone was detected only a few times. V and J are TRBV5-1 and TRBJ2-5; D unclear. Germline V gene lookup returns CDR1 SGHRS and CDR2 YFSETQ. CDR3 length: 15 amino acids. Trimming left V 0 bases short and J 2 bases short, with 11 bases between. The CDR3 DNA reads TGCGCCAGCAGCTTGGATAGCATGGGTCAAGAGACCCAGTACTTC. Protein product: CASSLDSMGQETQYF. Full variable domain (rest looked up from reference TRBV5-1 and TRBJ2-5): KAGVTQTPRYLIKTRGQQVTLSCSPISGHRSVSWYQQTPGQGLQFLFEYFSETQRNKGNFPGRFSGRQFSNSRSEMNVSTLELGDSALYLCASSLDSMGQETQYFGPGTRLLVL.